What follows is one T cell receptor beta chain and its context. Its specificity is unknown. V lost 6 bases to trimming and J lost 1 base, with 9 bases between them. The CDR3 extends over 13 amino acids. This sample was included in a study of T cell responses to AZD1222 COVID-19 vaccine. Study-wide results and caveats: Spike-spanning, vaccine-associated CD4 TCRs were dominant at 160-218 and 743-854. Clonal diversity was possibly underestimated; the donors were predominantly white British and more often female.

Clones were sequenced by immunoSEQ multiplex PCR, and TCRdb holds only the in-frame ones, with some missing. The table has just over 80,000 clones, just under 90% seen once. The sequences come from peripheral blood, collected on day 0 of AZD1222 vaccination. The V and J genes are TRBV12-3 or TRBV12-4 and TRBJ1-1; the D is unclear. The receptor's source is an adult in good health. The CDR3 loop reads CASRNIWNTEAFF. Here the CDR3 DNA reads TGTGCCAGCAGAAATATCTGGAACACTGAAGCTTTCTTT.